This T cell receptor (beta chain) was retrieved from a study of Ad26.COV2.S vaccination and SARS-CoV-2 variants. Study results and limitations: Greater spike-specific TCR breadth was seen in vaccine recipients than in placebo recipients. Responses of spike-specific T cells (both CD8+ and CD4+) reportedly showed substantial breadth after vaccination. Measurements of TCR breadth and depth may have given underestimates of the total T cell responses. Non-spike TCR breadth showed similarity between vaccine and placebo recipients.

Germline CDR1 is MNHNY and CDR2 is SVGAGI (reference sequence). The V gene end was trimmed by 6 bases and the J gene end by 8 bases; junction bases not matched to a gene: 13. The CDR3 contains 15 residues. Regarding this clone: Its cognate antigen is unknown.

The table came from immunoSEQ multiplex PCR; TCRdb's copy has only in-frame clones and leaves some out. The sample lists approximately 340,000 clones; around 92% were seen once. The clonotype was recovered from a human donor who had recovered from COVID-19. The V call is TRBV6-6, the J call TRBJ1-2, with 9 positions matching TRBD1. The sample was peripheral blood, taken after recovery from COVID-19. This chain's CDR3 is CASSMGAGQGGGYTF. In DNA, the CDR3 is TGTGCCAGCAGCATGGGAGCGGGACAGGGTGGGGGCTACACCTTC.